The entry that follows covers one T cell receptor (beta chain) sequence. Its antigen is unknown. This sample is part of a study of shared clonotypes between healthy human individuals. Study observations and caveats: Sorted-subset samples were not fully sequenced, rarefaction indicated.

The donors were all Caucasian adults (living in Nashville, Tennessee). Only in-frame clones appear in the TCRdb table, and some are missing; sequencing was by immunoSEQ multiplex PCR. The sample includes roughly 2,500,000 clones, roughly 93% seen only once; the top ten take roughly 0.36%. The germline V gene encodes CDR1 MDHEN and CDR2 SYDVKM. Trimming removed 5 bases from V and 1 base from J, with 15 bases in between. This CDR3 region has 16 residues. The sequenced sample consisted of naive CD4+ T cells from PBMCs. Stated subset: CD45RA+ positively selected. The chain links TRBV28 to TRBJ1-5; weak D call: TRBD1 (6 bases). The receptor's source is a man in his late teens or twenties in good health. Some clones in this sample may be carry-over from other donors' samples. The CDR3 reads CASSPQGQGSNQPQHF. The CDR3 DNA reads TGTGCCAGCAGTCCACAGGGTCAGGGCAGCAATCAGCCCCAGCATTTT.